This TCR beta chain was observed in a study of cytomegalovirus exposure and HLA in healthy donors. Trimming took off 5 bases at V and 8 bases at J, with 33 bases between the two ends. The CDR3 is 19 residues long. Germline V gives CDR1 MNHEY, CDR2 SMNVEV (reference sequence). As to this clone: Its antigen remains unknown.

A multiplex PCR was run with 60 Vbeta primers and 13 Jbeta primers. Profiled with immunoSEQ multiplex PCR; TCRdb holds only in-frame clones, not every one. The table has about 120,000 clones, more than 65% seen once. Findings and caveats of the study: Sequencing depth roughly uniform across donors was assumed in presence/absence analyses. Beyond CMV serostatus, there was no information to go on about immune exposure.

Participants comprised healthy donors of bone marrow. The receptor comes from a woman younger than 30 in good health and CMV-seronegative. This chain uses TRBV27 with TRBJ1-2, with D possibly being TRBD1 (5 bases). The sequencing input was PBMCs. CDR3 DNA: TGTGCCAGCAGTCCAACCGGATTTGTGGGGTTTGTGGGGCGATGGGGCTACACCTTC. Its translation: CASSPTGFVGFVGRWGYTF.